This T cell receptor beta chain was documented in a study of vaccination and CD4 T cells after COVID-19. Oncomine TCR Beta short-read sequencing was applied to DNA from cultured CD4+ T cells. Each CDR3 protein is one row after TCRdb ran MiXCR on the PCR reads. The data show some 13,000 distinct CDR3 sequences, under 75% seen once. Treatment given: approximately nine-day PBMC culture with coronavirus spike peptide pools or control peptides (ViraFEST assay). Regarding this clonotype: Antigen specificity is unknown.

CDR3 length equals 16 residues. The V gene end was trimmed by 3 bases and the J gene end by 3 bases; junction bases not matched to a gene: 11. Germline V gene data show CDR1 as SGDLS and CDR2 as YYNGEE. The sequenced sample consisted of CD4+ T cells from blood, cultured in vitro. This receptor was taken from a human donor who had recovered from COVID-19. V gene TRBV9 combines with J gene TRBJ1-1; 7 nucleotides agree with TRBD1. This chain's CDR3 is CASSASTGPLDTEAFF. CDR3 DNA sequence: TGTGCCAGCAGCGCATCGACAGGGCCCTTGGACACTGAAGCTTTCTTT. The full variable domain, its missing parts supplied by reference TRBV9 and TRBJ1-1, is DSGVTQTPKHLITATGQRVTLRCSPRSGDLSVYWYQQSLDQGLQFLIQYYNGEERAKGNILERFSAQQFPDLHSELNLSSLELGDSALYFCASSASTGPLDTEAFFGQGTRLTVV.